The rows below give T cell receptor beta chains drawn from one sample of a study of PD-1 blockade in mismatch repair-deficient tumors. The table came from immunoSEQ multiplex PCR; TCRdb's copy has only in-frame clones and leaves some out. The repertoire includes about 120,000 clones, around 83% of them detected once, and around an eighth sits in the top ten. The source material was peripheral blood, sampled 44 weeks after starting pembrolizumab. These receptors originate from an adult with mismatch repair-deficient cancer. CDR3s leave out the opening cysteine and the closing phenylalanine or tryptophan.

V	J	CDR3
TRBV27	TRBJ1-1	ASSLFRATEAF
TRBV4-2	TRBJ2-1	ASSQAGGPDEQF
TRBV13	TRBJ2-7	ASSRRTYEQY
TRBV10-3	TRBJ2-1	AISDLGWNEQF
TRBV30	TRBJ1-5	AWSAGTGSNQPQH
TRBV19	TRBJ2-2	ASTWAGELF
TRBV14	TRBJ2-3	ASSQVRGRAVDTQY
TRBV7-8	TRBJ2-7	ASSLIVPYEQY
TRBV6-5	TRBJ1-4	ASRGKGTNEKLF
TRBV27	TRBJ2-7	ASGRYEQY
TRBV7-9	TRBJ2-7	ASSLQGHPYEQY
TRBV11-2	TRBJ2-5	ASSTGIQETQY
TRBV5-6	TRBJ2-5	ASSLYPSETQY
TRBV7-2	TRBJ2-1	ASSLASREINEQF
TRBV6-4	TRBJ2-3	ASSDSTGGPDTQY
TRBV19	TRBJ2-1	ASSDLAGGRNEQF
TRBV10-2	TRBJ2-7	ASSERQSYEQY
TRBV10-3	TRBJ1-3	AIRAQGRDTIY
TRBV11-3	TRBJ2-3	ASSSRDRSPDTQY
TRBV5-1	TRBJ2-2	ASSLNRVRAGELF
TRBV28	TRBJ2-1	ASTLGGRALQNEQF
TRBV4-1	TRBJ2-2	ASSPRTGLNTGELF
TRBV11-2	TRBJ2-3	ASSLGARGRDTQY
TRBV5-5	TRBJ2-7	ASSFPGQGLREQY
TRBV4-3	TRBJ2-3	ASSQDGQFSTDTQY
TRBV28	TRBJ2-4	ASSSIWAKNIQY
TRBV19	TRBJ2-7	ASSFGSGTAYEQY
TRBV19	TRBJ2-7	ASTPGTGDYEQY
TRBV7-9	TRBJ2-5	ASSSHPQETQY
TRBV5-1	TRBJ1-2	ASRLRAGSDYGYT
TRBV15	TRBJ1-1	ATSSSRFREAF
TRBV6-5	TRBJ2-3	ASSSTTDTQY
TRBV7-2	TRBJ2-1	ASSYPSGRAYEQF
TRBV19	TRBJ2-4	ASSFYQGGLAPIQY
TRBV11-2	TRBJ2-5	ASSLTSSETQY
TRBV10-3	TRBJ1-3	AISDALGQRNTIY
TRBV4-3	TRBJ2-1	ASSLRTAVDEQF
TRBV27	TRBJ2-5	ASSPDSLETQY
TRBV9	TRBJ2-3	ASSVEGETQY
TRBV6-5	TRBJ2-1	ASSRHDRDGNEQF
TRBV7-3	TRBJ2-7	ASSPGTGDEQY
TRBV4-1	TRBJ2-3	ASSHPSGSTDTQY
TRBV14	TRBJ2-3	ASSHFTTDTQY
TRBV7-6	TRBJ2-1	ASSLGQGAYNEQF
TRBV11-3	TRBJ2-7	ASSALAGSYEQY
TRBV18	TRBJ2-6	ASSPDSGANVLT
TRBV5-4	TRBJ2-3	ASSLKRGTHPGTQY
TRBV6-5	TRBJ2-7	ASTTQSSYEQY
TRBV4-3	TRBJ2-7	ASSQVLADSYEQY
TRBV13	TRBJ2-7	ASSLASSYEQY
TRBV28	TRBJ2-1	ASSFADFAGEQF
TRBV5-6	TRBJ2-3	ASSLRGVPTDTQY
TRBV23-1	TRBJ2-7	ASSPMGRETSYEQY
TRBV7-6	TRBJ1-5	ASSLGPTGSNQPQH
TRBV7-9	TRBJ2-7	ASSLRTGGYEQY